The 25 T cell receptor beta chains given below trace back to one sample, sequenced in a study of shared clonotypes between healthy human individuals (dated by TCRdb to 2019 to 2021). Receptor libraries were prepared by the immunoSEQ multiplex PCR assay. The source is immuneACCESS, and TCRdb retained only in-frame sequences with V and J called. Part of the clones is not carried over; for the studies checked, unresolved V genes explain less than half of this, and the remainder is unexplained. The sample data list roughly 2,000,000 clones, and 85% to 95% of these were observed just once. The top ten clonotypes cover about 1.7% of the sample. For the CD8 naive samples, CD45RO-negative cells were positively selected for CCR7, yielding a CD45RA+CCR7+ population from which TemRA cells were excluded. The material sequenced was naive CD8+ T cells from PBMCs. Explained via the paper, the cell subset or site label denotes: CD45RA+CCR7+. The receptors were gathered from a man between 18 and 35 years old in good health. Some clones in this sample may be carry-over from other donors' samples.

V gene TRBV11-1 combines with J gene TRBJ2-7; the D is unclear. V dropped 2 bases and J dropped 6 bases, with 8 bases sitting between them. From germline, CDR1 is SGHAT and CDR2 FQDESV (reference sequence). CDR3 size: 12 residues. The CDR3 is CASSLTETEQYF. As DNA, the CDR3 is TGTGCCAGCAGCTTAACAGAAACCGAGCAGTACTTC.

The chain links TRBV7-6 to TRBJ1-1; tentative D call: TRBD1 (5 bases). This CDR3 comprises 15 residues. The germline V gene has CDR1 SGHVS and CDR2 FNYEAQ. Deletions cut 1 base from V and 1 base from J, with 10 bases between. For the CDR3, the DNA is TGTGCCAGCAGCTTAGGATCGGGACCGAACACTGAAGCTTTCTTT. Translation: CASSLGSGPNTEAFF.

The V and J genes are TRBV13 and TRBJ1-1; 7 nucleotides agree with TRBD1. The CDR3 consists of 15 residues. V dropped 5 bases and J dropped 5; count of bases not matched to a gene: 11. Germline values: CDR1 PRHDT, CDR2 FYEKMQ (reference sequence). In DNA form, the CDR3 reads TGTGCCAGCAGCCCGCAGGGGGAGGTAGGGACTGAAGCTTTCTTT. Its protein product is CASSPQGEVGTEAFF.

The CDR3 loop reads CATQLPGQNTEAFF. DNA of the CDR3: TGTGCCACCCAGTTACCGGGACAAAACACTGAAGCTTTCTTT. The gene calls are TRBV6-5 and TRBJ1-1, with D tentatively TRBD1 (6 bases). Germline V gene lookup returns CDR1 MNHEY and CDR2 SVGAGI. CDR3 length equals 14 residues. Trimming removed 10 bases at V and 2 bases at J, with 17 bases between.

This rearrangement joins TRBV19 to TRBJ1-2, with 7 positions matching TRBD1. After removal of 6 bases from V and 5 bases from J, the junction contained 9 bases not matched to a gene. Germline CDR1 and CDR2: LNHDA and SQIVND (reference sequence). The CDR3 loop spans 14 amino acids. The CDR3 nucleotides read TGTGCCAGTAGGCCGGGGACAGCGCATTATGGCTACACCTTC. The encoded protein is CASRPGTAHYGYTF.

The CDR3 here is CAMRGSDGYTF. CDR3 nucleotides: TGTGCCATGAGGGGGTCCGATGGCTACACCTTC. The chain combines TRBV19 with TRBJ1-2; D possibly corresponds to TRBD1 (6 bases). Trimming shortened V by 10 bases and J by 6 bases, and 12 bases separated the two germline ends. The CDR3 contains 11 residues. Germline-derived CDR1 and CDR2 are LNHDA and SQIVND (reference sequence).

The J gene is TRBJ2-1, the V gene TRBV4-3; 14 bases agree with TRBD2. The trim removed 3 bases at V and 5 bases at J, leaving 9 bases unmatched. The CDR3 covers 18 residues. Looked up from germline, CDR1 is LGHNA and CDR2 is YSLEER. CDR3 DNA sequence: TGCGCCAGCAGCCACCGCGGACTAGCGGGAGGAACACACAATGAGCAGTTCTTC. Translating it yields CASSHRGLAGGTHNEQFF.

V usage is TRBV4-1 and J usage is TRBJ1-5, with 10 nucleotides matching TRBD1. V was pared by 2 bases and J by 6 bases, with 7 bases of the junction left unmatched. CDR1 is MGHRA and CDR2 is YSYEKL in the germline V gene. This CDR3 contains 16 residues. The CDR3 loop is CASSQKAGTGVQPQHF. The DNA for the CDR3 is TGCGCCAGCAGCCAAAAAGCCGGGACAGGGGTTCAGCCCCAGCATTTT.

This chain links TRBV4-3 with TRBJ2-7; 8 bases are a match to TRBD1. This CDR3 contains 16 residues. The J segment lost 1 base and the V segment lost 0 bases, leaving 5 bases of the junction unmatched. Germline V gene data show CDR1 as LGHNA and CDR2 as YSLEER. CDR3 protein: CASSQDWGQASYEQYF. The CDR3 coding sequence is TGCGCCAGCAGCCAAGATTGGGGACAGGCATCCTACGAGCAGTACTTC.

This clone was found once. The genes are TRBV7-3 and TRBJ2-1; D gene ambiguous. Germline values: CDR1 SGHTA, CDR2 FQGTGA. This CDR3 contains 15 residues. With 4 bases removed from V and 2 bases from J, the gap between germline ends came to 12 bases. This CDR3 is CASSSEGLAYNEQFF. As DNA, the CDR3 is TGTGCCAGCAGCTCCGAAGGGCTAGCCTACAATGAGCAGTTCTTC.

The chain recombines TRBV9 with TRBJ2-7; D perhaps matches TRBD2 (5 bases). The V gene's germline CDR1 is SGDLS and CDR2 YYNGEE. CDR3 size: 15 residues. Trimming removed 3 bases at V and 0 bases at J, with 13 bases between. Here the CDR3 reads CASSAWSGLSYEQYF. The DNA for the CDR3 is TGTGCCAGCAGCGCTTGGTCAGGACTCTCCTACGAGCAGTACTTC.

With respect to this clone: Other DNA sequences in the sample encode the same CDR3. The chain combines TRBV2 with TRBJ2-2; D unclear. Germline V gene sequence: CDR1 SNHLY, CDR2 FYNNEI. CDR3 length: 14 amino acids. V was trimmed by 1 base and J by 1 base, leaving 4 bases between them. The CDR3 here is CASSEGQNTGELFF. CDR3 DNA: TGTGCCAGCAGTGAAGGACAGAACACCGGGGAGCTGTTTTTT.

V is TRBV27 and J is TRBJ2-1; D ambiguous. V lost 3 bases, J lost 2 bases, and 11 bases lay in between. The CDR3 covers 15 residues. The germline V gene has CDR1 MNHEY and CDR2 SMNVEV (reference sequence). The CDR3 DNA is TGTGCCAGCAGTTTCGATAGCCTCCCCTACAATGAGCAGTTCTTC. Protein: CASSFDSLPYNEQFF.

The chain recombines TRBV6-4 with TRBJ2-2; unclear D gene. V gave up 6 bases and J gave up 6 bases, with 11 bases separating them. This CDR3 is 13 amino acids long. In germline, CDR1 is MRHNA, CDR2 SNTAGT. CDR3 sequence (DNA): TGTGCCAGCAGGATGGGATACTCCGGGGAGCTGTTTTTT. Its protein product is CASRMGYSGELFF.

The J gene is TRBJ2-1, the V gene TRBV9; the D is unclear. V was clipped by 0 bases and J by 7 bases, with 11 bases between them. Germline V gene sequence: CDR1 SGDLS, CDR2 YYNGEE. The CDR3 consists of 14 residues. The DNA for the CDR3 is TGTGCCAGCAGCGTAGCGTTGTCACTAAATGAGCAGTTCTTC. Its translation is CASSVALSLNEQFF.

The chain uses TRBV5-5 and TRBJ1-1; no clear D. Between the trimmed V and J ends, which lost 0 bases and 5 bases, there was a span of 8 bases. This CDR3 comprises 13 residues. Germline CDR1 is SGHKS and CDR2 is YYEKEE (reference sequence). CDR3 sequence: CASSLGVPTEAFF. The CDR3 region has the DNA TGTGCCAGCAGCTTGGGGGTTCCTACTGAAGCTTTCTTT.

The V gene is TRBV11-2, the J gene TRBJ2-7; 8 bases are a match to TRBD1. CDR1 is SGHAT, CDR2 FQNNGV, per germline. The CDR3 is made up of 14 amino acids. V lost 5 bases to trimming and J lost 5 bases; unmatched junction nucleotides: 8. The CDR3 region is CASSPRDRLNEQYF. Here the CDR3 DNA reads TGTGCCAGCAGCCCACGGGACAGGCTCAACGAGCAGTACTTC.

In the case of this clone: Other DNA sequences in this specimen translate into the identical CDR3. The chain has TRBV27 and TRBJ2-7; D is possibly TRBD2 (5 bases). Looked up from germline, CDR1 is MNHEY and CDR2 is SMNVEV (reference sequence). The length of the CDR3 is 13 residues. V dropped 0 bases and J dropped 4 bases, with 7 bases sitting between them. The CDR3 region is CASSLSSGYEQYF. The CDR3 coding sequence is TGTGCCAGCAGTTTATCGAGCGGTTACGAGCAGTACTTC.

Points on this clone: This sample includes further DNA sequences coding for the same CDR3. V usage is TRBV9 and J usage is TRBJ1-3; D gene unclear. The V and J ends lost 2 bases and 2 bases respectively, with 5 bases between them. The CDR3 runs to 13 residues. Germline loops: CDR1 SGDLS, CDR2 YYNGEE. CDR3 residues: CASSVSPGNTIYF. DNA for the CDR3: TGTGCCAGCAGCGTGAGTCCTGGAAACACCATATATTTT.

The V call is TRBV27, the J call TRBJ2-2, with a possible D match to TRBD1 (5 bases). V lost 3 bases to trimming and J lost 1 base, with 9 bases between them. This CDR3 has 15 residues. Germline values: CDR1 MNHEY, CDR2 SMNVEV (reference sequence). CDR3 protein: CASSFRTRNTGELFF. In DNA form, the CDR3 reads TGTGCCAGCAGTTTCAGGACAAGGAACACCGGGGAGCTGTTTTTT.

This chain uses TRBV7-9 with TRBJ2-3; D ambiguous. Germline-derived CDR1 and CDR2 are SEHNR and FQNEAQ (reference sequence). The V gene lost 2 bases and the J gene lost 2 bases, with 11 bases spanning the gap. There are 15 residues in the CDR3. The CDR3 DNA sequence: TGTGCCAGCAGCTTATTAGCAACCGCCACAGATACGCAGTATTTT. This encodes CASSLLATATDTQYF.

The CDR3 coding sequence is TGTGCCAGCAGCAGCAAAGGGGCGGGAGCTTACGAGCAGTACTTC. It encodes CASSSKGAGAYEQYF. The chain combines TRBV9 with TRBJ2-7, with 7 nucleotides matching TRBD2. Germline trimming cut 4 bases from V and 4 bases from J; bases unmatched to any gene: 11. The CDR3 runs to 15 residues. Germline assignment: CDR1 SGDLS and CDR2 YYNGEE.

The gene calls are TRBV27 and TRBJ2-2, with TRBD1 as a possible D gene (6 bases). V lost 4 bases, J lost 5 bases, and 14 bases lay in between. Germline loops: CDR1 MNHEY, CDR2 SMNVEV (reference sequence). CDR3 length: 15 amino acids. As DNA, the CDR3 is TGTGCCAGCAGTTCCCCGGGACACTGGACCGGGGAGCTGTTTTTT. Protein product: CASSSPGHWTGELFF.

V usage is TRBV10-2 and J usage is TRBJ2-2, with 10 bases that match TRBD2. Germline CDR1 WSHSY, CDR2 SAAADI. V gave up 4 bases and J gave up 4 bases; unmatched junction bases: 6. The length of the CDR3 is 16 residues. CDR3 residues: CASSGPLAGVTGELFF. The CDR3 coding sequence is TGCGCCAGCAGTGGCCCTCTAGCGGGAGTCACCGGGGAGCTGTTTTTT.

The chain combines TRBV28 with TRBJ1-4; no clear D. Trimming shortened V by 3 bases and J by 11 bases, and 10 bases separated the two germline ends. The CDR3 covers 12 residues. CDR1 is MDHEN, CDR2 SYDVKM, per germline. Here the CDR3 reads CASSFRLDKLFF. The DNA of the CDR3 is TGTGCCAGCAGTTTTAGGTTAGACAAACTGTTTTTT.